What follows are 19 T cell receptor beta chains derived from one specimen sequenced in a study of TIL therapy for anti-PD-1-resistant metastatic lung cancer. This was the immunoSEQ v3 assay. TCRdb keeps only in-frame clones here, not all; method: immunoSEQ multiplex PCR. The sample lists about 2,000 clones, over 80% occurring once. Specified time point: pre-treatment sample, taken before nivolumab and TIL therapy. Tumor tissue came from excised metastases, mostly pleural nodules or supraclavicular lymph nodes. The sequences come from tumor tissue, collected at baseline. These receptors all stem from a person between 25 and 79 years old with non-small cell lung cancer.

This sequence joins TRBV5-1 and TRBJ1-2, with D possibly being TRBD1 (6 bases). The germline V and J ends were trimmed by 4 bases and 7 bases, with 20 bases remaining between them. The CDR3 totals 15 residues. Germline V gene lookup returns CDR1 SGHRS and CDR2 YFSETQ. The CDR3 protein is CASSREETGTLGYTF. The CDR3 region has the DNA TGCGCCAGCAGCCGCGAAGAGACAGGTACCCTTGGCTACACCTTC.

The chain employs TRBV5-1 and TRBJ2-3, with D possibly being TRBD1 or TRBD2 (5 bases each). The CDR3 has 16 residues. Germline assignment: CDR1 SGHRS and CDR2 YFSETQ. V was trimmed by 3 bases and J by 4 bases, leaving 18 bases between them. CDR3 DNA sequence: TGCGCCAGCAGCTCGGCTATACTTATGGGGGCAGATACGCAGTATTTT. Translated: CASSSAILMGADTQYF.

The chain is built from TRBV6-6 and TRBJ2-1, with 7 bases fitting TRBD1. The CDR3 runs to 15 residues. Trimming cost V 8 bases and J 7 bases; bases outside gene matches: 14. Germline V CDR1 and CDR2: MNHNY, SVGAGI (reference sequence). The DNA of the CDR3 is TGTGCCAGCGGAATCATATCGACAGGGTTTAATGAGCAGTTCTTC. It translates to CASGIISTGFNEQFF.

Details on this clone: A read error may produce the germline difference seen at one junction end. V and J are TRBV7-3 and TRBJ2-2, with 7 bases that match TRBD1. CDR1 and CDR2 from the germline V gene are SGHTA and FQGTGA. The CDR3 totals 16 residues. The CDR3 DNA reads as TGTGCCAGCAGCTTTAACAGGGGAGAAGGGCGCCGGGGAGCTGTTTTT. Residues: CASSFNRGEGRRGAVF. Full variable domain (missing parts from reference TRBV7-3 and TRBJ2-2): GAGVSQTPSNKVTEKGKYVELRCDPISGHTALYWYRQSLGQGPEFLIYFQGTGAADDSGLPNDRFFAVRPEGSVSTLKIQRTERGDSAVYLCASSFNRGEGRRGAVFGEGSRLTVL.

V is TRBV6-1 and J is TRBJ2-2; the match to TRBD2 covers 12 bases. CDR3 size: 15 residues. Germline V gene data show CDR1 as MNHNS and CDR2 as SASEGT. Losses at the gene ends were 6 bases for V and 7 bases for J; bases not matched to a gene: 6. The CDR3 DNA follows: TGTGCCAGCAGGACGACTAGCGGGGGAATCGGGGAGCTGTTTTTT. This sequence encodes CASRTTSGGIGELFF.

The rearrangement uses TRBV7-8 and TRBJ2-3, with TRBD2 identical over 11 bases. The V gene's germline CDR1 is SGHVS and CDR2 FQNEAQ. J was trimmed by 2 bases and V by 4 bases; bases with no gene match: 2. The CDR3 is made up of 15 amino acids. Here the CDR3 DNA reads TGTGCCAGCAGCTCACTAGCGGGGGTCACAGATACGCAGTATTTT. It translates to CASSSLAGVTDTQYF.

The chain employs TRBV9 and TRBJ2-3; TRBD2 matches at 13 bases. This CDR3 region has 19 residues. Trimming took 6 bases from V and 0 from J; bases not matched to a gene: 13. The germline V gene has CDR1 SGDLS and CDR2 YYNGEE. In DNA form, the CDR3 reads TGTGCCAGCAAAAAAAGTCCGGGACTAGCGGGACCCAGCACAGATACGCAGTATTTT. The encoded protein is CASKKSPGLAGPSTDTQYF.

This chain links TRBV6-5 with TRBJ2-5; D not resolved. Looked up from germline, CDR1 is MNHEY and CDR2 is SVGAGI. Trimming removed 0 bases from V and 3 bases from J, with 8 bases in between. The CDR3 runs 14 residues. The CDR3 is CASSYSPRKETQYF. In nucleotides, the CDR3 is TGTGCCAGCAGTTACTCACCCAGAAAAGAGACCCAGTACTTC.

In this sample, this clone turned up once. An end of the junction differs from the germline gene, which may be a read error. The chain links TRBV27 to TRBJ1-1; D is unclear. Germline values: CDR1 MNHEY, CDR2 SMNVEV (reference sequence). The CDR3 sequence is 13 residues long. The CDR3 DNA reads TGTGCCAGCAGTTTCGTAGGGAACCCTGAAGCTTTCTTT. Encoded protein: CASSFVGNPEAFF.

This clone has only one observation. The chain carries TRBV2 and TRBJ2-5; possibly TRBD1 for D (6 bases). This CDR3 is 13 amino acids long. V dropped 7 bases and J dropped 4 bases, with 13 bases sitting between them. CDR1 and CDR2 from the germline V gene are SNHLY and FYNNEI. CDR3 amino acids: CASTGQPPETQYF. CDR3 in DNA: TGTGCCAGCACCGGACAGCCCCCAGAGACCCAGTACTTC. The full variable domain, with the rest looked up from reference TRBV2 and TRBJ2-5, is EPEVTQTPSHQVTQMGQEVILRCVPISNHLYFYWYRQILGQKVEFLVSFYNNEISEKSEIFDDQFSVERPDGSNFTLKIRSTKLEDSAMYFCASTGQPPETQYFGPGTRLLVL.

The chain combines TRBV7-2 with TRBJ1-3; D gene ambiguous. Germline CDR1 SGHTA, CDR2 FQGNSA. V was trimmed by 3 bases and J by 2 bases, leaving 8 bases between them. The CDR3 sequence is 14 residues long. CDR3 DNA: TGTGCCAGCAGCTTGGTCCAACCTGGAAACACCATATATTTT. It encodes CASSLVQPGNTIYF.

DNA of the CDR3: TGTGCCAGCGGAGTCGGACTAGCGGCTTCTAATGAGCAGTTCTTC. Encoded protein: CASGVGLAASNEQFF. The chain has TRBV27 and TRBJ2-1; 10 bases match TRBD2. There are 15 residues in the CDR3. The J segment lost 7 bases and the V segment lost 8 bases, leaving 11 bases of the junction unmatched. Germline CDR1 is MNHEY and CDR2 is SMNVEV (reference sequence).

The CDR3 nucleotides are TGTGCCAGCAGCCAGGCCCCGGGACAGGGCATACTTGAAGCTTTCTTT. This translates into CASSQAPGQGILEAFF. The V and J genes are TRBV7-9 and TRBJ1-1; 9 nucleotides align to TRBD1. Germline CDR1 reads SEHNR; CDR2 reads FQNEAQ (reference sequence). The CDR3 consists of 16 residues. V was pared by 5 bases and J by 7 bases, with 14 bases of the junction left unmatched.

The CDR3 reads CASSLYSDSSSYGYTF. In DNA, the CDR3 is TGCGCCAGCAGCTTGTATTCGGATTCTAGTTCCTATGGCTACACCTTC. The chain joins TRBV5-1 to TRBJ1-2; no clear D gene. V gave up 1 base and J gave up 4 bases, with 17 bases separating them. Germline CDR1 SGHRS, CDR2 YFSETQ. This CDR3 is built from 16 residues.

This rearrangement joins TRBV10-2 to TRBJ2-5, with TRBD2 matching over 8 bases. This CDR3 spans 16 amino acids. Germline V gene data show CDR1 as WSHSY and CDR2 as SAAADI. V was clipped by 2 bases and J by 4 bases; unmatched bases: 9. Here the CDR3 reads CASSEPASGSPETQYF. The CDR3 coding sequence is TGCGCCAGCAGTGAGCCGGCGAGCGGGAGTCCAGAGACCCAGTACTTC.

The chain carries TRBV19 and TRBJ2-1, with 7 bases identical to TRBD1. Germline trimming cut 3 bases from V and 9 bases from J; bases unmatched to any gene: 14. Per the germline V gene, CDR1 is LNHDA and CDR2 is SQIVND (reference sequence). This CDR3 comprises 16 residues. The CDR3 DNA follows: TGTGCCAGTAGTATTTTAGGGGGCCTCGGGTCAGGTGAGCAGTTCTTC. This translates into CASSILGGLGSGEQFF.

The J gene is TRBJ1-6, the V gene TRBV30; D gene unclear. Germline loops: CDR1 GTSNPN, CDR2 SVGIG (reference sequence). The V and J ends lost 5 bases and 12 bases respectively, with 20 bases between them. The CDR3 extends over 14 amino acids. The CDR3 DNA reads as TGTGCCTGGGATAGAGGCATAACGTTTGGACCCCTCCACTTT. Residues: CAWDRGITFGPLHF. Based on the CDR3 plus reference TRBV30 and TRBJ1-6, the full variable domain is SQTIHQWPATLVQPVGSPLSLECTVEGTSNPNLYWYRQAAGRGLQLLFYSVGIGQISSEVPQNLSASRPQDRQFILSSKKLLLSDSGFYLCAWDRGITFGPLHFGNGTRLTVT.

This rearrangement joins TRBV29-1 to TRBJ1-5; 11 bases are shared with TRBD1. V shed 6 bases, J shed 7 bases, and the junction held 5 bases outside the gene matches. Germline V gene data show CDR1 as SQVTM and CDR2 as ANQGSEA. CDR3 length equals 13 residues. The CDR3 DNA reads as TGCAGCGTCGCGGGACAGGGGGACCAGCCCCAGCATTTT. Translating gives CSVAGQGDQPQHF.

The genes are TRBV4-1 and TRBJ1-4, with unresolved D. V was clipped by 2 bases and J by 0 bases, with 7 bases between them. The germline V gene has CDR1 MGHRA and CDR2 YSYEKL. The CDR3 is 15 residues long. Here the CDR3 DNA reads TGCGCCAGCAGCCAACACGTTGCAACTAATGAAAAACTGTTTTTT. It specifies CASSQHVATNEKLFF.